These 29 T cell receptor beta chains came from one sample sequenced in a study of blood T cell repertoires in COVID-19. Assay: immunoSEQ multiplex PCR; the TCRdb copy retains only in-frame clones and omits some. The sample contains about 180,000 clones, around 80% of which appear only once. The material sequenced was PBMCs or T cells enriched from blood (not recorded which). The receptors here all came from a man aged 55 to 70 who had been exposed to COVID-19.

The gene calls are TRBV5-1 and TRBJ2-7, with TRBD1 identical over 10 bases. V was pared by 3 bases and J by 0 bases, with 6 bases of the junction left unmatched. The germline V gene encodes CDR1 SGHRS and CDR2 YFSETQ. There are 16 residues in the CDR3. Here the CDR3 reads CASSYWDRGYSYEQYF. CDR3 nucleotide sequence: TGCGCCAGCAGCTACTGGGACAGGGGATACTCCTACGAGCAGTACTTC.

The CDR3 region is CASSQRGLSGANVLTF. The CDR3 coding sequence is TGTGCCAGCAGCCAAAGGGGCTTGTCTGGGGCCAACGTCCTGACTTTC. The chain couples TRBV5-4 to TRBJ2-6, with a weak D call TRBD1 (5 bases). The CDR3 sequence is 16 residues long. V was clipped by 4 bases and J by 1 base, with 12 bases between them. Looked up from germline, CDR1 is SGHNT and CDR2 is YYREEE (reference sequence).

This clone has only a few counts. V is TRBV6-2 or TRBV6-3 and J is TRBJ1-5, with D possibly TRBD1 on 6 matching bases. CDR1 and CDR2 from the germline V gene are MNHEY and SVGEGT. CDR3 size: 15 residues. The V gene lost 0 bases and the J gene lost 11 bases, with 17 bases spanning the gap. CDR3 DNA: TGTGCCAGCAGTTACTCGCTAACAGGGTGGGGAGCCCAGCATTTT. This encodes CASSYSLTGWGAQHF.

The genes are TRBV7-2 and TRBJ1-2; 8 nucleotides match TRBD1. This CDR3 region has 15 residues. The V and J ends lost 1 base and 4 bases, in that order; junction bases with no gene match: 5. In germline, CDR1 is SGHTA, CDR2 FQGNSA. Here the CDR3 reads CASSLEDRGAYGYTF. CDR3 nucleotides: TGTGCCAGCAGCTTAGAAGACAGGGGTGCCTATGGCTACACCTTC.

V is TRBV3-1 (or the pseudogene TRBV3-2) and J is TRBJ2-4; D might be TRBD2 (6 bases). The CDR3 is 18 amino acids. Germline values: CDR1 LGHDT, CDR2 YNNKEL (reference sequence). The V and J ends lost 4 bases and 0 bases respectively, with 19 bases between them. This CDR3 reads CASSREGSGALAKNIQYF. The CDR3 DNA sequence: TGTGCCAGCAGCCGAGAGGGTAGCGGTGCTCTAGCCAAAAACATTCAGTACTTC.

The chain has TRBV27 and TRBJ1-3, with D perhaps TRBD1 (6 bases). This CDR3 comprises 15 residues. From germline, CDR1 is MNHEY and CDR2 SMNVEV (reference sequence). V gave up 5 bases and J gave up 0 bases, with 11 bases separating them. The CDR3, as DNA: TGTGCCAGCAGTCTCGGGACACCCTCTGGAAACACCATATATTTT. This gives the protein CASSLGTPSGNTIYF.

The V call is TRBV12-5, the J call TRBJ1-2; tentatively, D is TRBD1 (5 bases). The V and J ends lost 0 bases and 7 bases respectively, with 21 bases between them. This CDR3 region has 17 residues. Germline V gene data show CDR1 as LGHNT and CDR2 as FRNRAP. The CDR3 region is CASGLVLFGAETLGYTF. Written as DNA, the CDR3 is TGTGCTAGTGGTTTGGTTCTGTTTGGGGCCGAGACCCTTGGCTACACCTTC.

The V and J genes are TRBV29-1 and TRBJ2-7; D perhaps matches TRBD1 (6 bases). CDR1 is SQVTM, CDR2 ANQGSEA, per germline. This CDR3 is 12 amino acids long. The V and J ends lost 4 bases and 5 bases respectively, with 12 bases between them. The CDR3 sequence is CSVVGHGDEQYF. For the CDR3, the DNA is TGCAGCGTTGTGGGACACGGTGACGAGCAGTACTTC.

The rearrangement links TRBV19 to TRBJ2-2; 7 nucleotides match TRBD1. Germline values: CDR1 LNHDA, CDR2 SQIVND (reference sequence). This CDR3 region has 14 residues. The V gene end was trimmed by 2 bases and the J gene end by 9 bases; junction bases not matched to a gene: 6. The CDR3 nucleotides read TGTGCCAGTAGTATAAACAGGGGCCGCCGGGAGCTGTTTTTT. Its translation: CASSINRGRRELFF.

This clone appeared many times. The chain links TRBV10-3 to TRBJ1-1, with D possibly being TRBD1 (5 bases). This CDR3 is 18 amino acids long. The germline V gene encodes CDR1 ENHRY and CDR2 SYGVKD. The V gene lost 4 bases and the J gene lost 0 bases, with 21 bases spanning the gap. CDR3 amino acids: CAISVRERVLVMNTEAFF. The DNA of the CDR3 is TGTGCCATCAGTGTCAGGGAAAGGGTCCTCGTTATGAACACTGAAGCTTTCTTT.

The chain employs TRBV30 and TRBJ1-1; D unclear. V gave up 4 bases and J gave up 1 base, with 10 bases separating them. Looked up from germline, CDR1 is GTSNPN and CDR2 is SVGIG (reference sequence). The CDR3 sequence is 13 residues long. DNA of the CDR3: TGTGCCTGGAAGCGGCAGGAGAACACTGAAGCTTTCTTT. As protein: CAWKRQENTEAFF.

The V gene is TRBV27, the J gene TRBJ2-1, with 10 nucleotides matching TRBD2. CDR3 length: 16 residues. V was pared by 3 bases and J by 4 bases, with 6 bases of the junction left unmatched. The germline V gene encodes CDR1 MNHEY and CDR2 SMNVEV (reference sequence). Written as DNA, the CDR3 is TGTGCCAGCAGTTTCTTGACTAGCGGGCCGTACAATGAGCAGTTCTTC. Translated: CASSFLTSGPYNEQFF.

The genes are TRBV7-3 and TRBJ1-5; tentatively, D is TRBD1 (5 bases). V was shortened by 4 bases and J by 10 bases, with 14 bases between the two germline ends. Germline lookup yields CDR1 SGHTA and CDR2 FQGTGA. This CDR3 has 13 residues. The CDR3 region has the DNA TGTGCCAGCAGCTCGACATTAGACAGTCCCCAGCATTTT. It codes for CASSSTLDSPQHF.

A single count supports this clone. The V and J genes are TRBV10-1 and TRBJ2-1, with 10 nucleotides matching TRBD1. The germline CDR1 and CDR2 sequences are WNHNN and SYGVQD (reference sequence). The CDR3 covers 16 residues. Trimming took 2 bases from V and 5 from J; bases not matched to a gene: 6. CDR3 DNA sequence: TGCGCCAGCAGTGAGCCTCCGGGACAGGGGCACAATGAGCAGTTCTTC. Translation gives CASSEPPGQGHNEQFF.

This clone showed up just once. The rearrangement uses TRBV11-3 and TRBJ2-2; no clear D gene. This CDR3 spans 13 amino acids. Trimming took 1 base from V and 7 from J, leaving 7 bases between them. Germline V gives CDR1 SGHNT, CDR2 YENEEA. CDR3 DNA sequence: TGTGCCAGCAGCTTAGGGGCTGTCGGGGAGCTGTTTTTT. Translating it yields CASSLGAVGELFF.

This chain uses TRBV18 with TRBJ2-5, with 12 bases that match TRBD2. CDR1 is KGHSH and CDR2 is LQKENI in the germline V gene. The CDR3 has 18 residues. Losses at the gene ends were 0 bases for V and 4 bases for J; bases not matched to a gene: 9. The CDR3 DNA reads as TGTGCCAGCTCACCACCGACTAGCGGGAGAGTATTTGGAGAGACCCAGTACTTC. Translation gives CASSPPTSGRVFGETQYF.

This sequence joins TRBV11-3 and TRBJ2-2, with D maybe TRBD2 (6 bases). With 3 bases removed from V and 4 bases from J, the gap between germline ends came to 12 bases. Germline V gives CDR1 SGHNT, CDR2 YENEEA. The CDR3 sequence is 15 residues long. CDR3 sequence reads: CASSFSGVVTGELFF. CDR3 coding DNA: TGTGCCAGCAGCTTTTCGGGGGTGGTCACCGGGGAGCTGTTTTTT.

The chain carries TRBV30 and TRBJ1-2, with 7 nucleotides matching TRBD1. V lost 3 bases and J lost 2; bases outside the gene matches: 9. The CDR3 sequence is 15 residues long. The V gene's germline CDR1 is GTSNPN and CDR2 SVGIG (reference sequence). In nucleotides, the CDR3 is TGTGCCTGGAGAACAATAGGGGACAGCAACTATGGCTACACCTTC. Translating it yields CAWRTIGDSNYGYTF.

The genes are TRBV5-1 and TRBJ1-1; D perhaps matches TRBD1 (5 bases). Germline lookup yields CDR1 SGHRS and CDR2 YFSETQ. This CDR3 comprises 13 residues. V lost 2 bases and J 3 bases, leaving 8 bases between the germline ends. CDR3 sequence reads: CASSFTGYTEAFF. Here the CDR3 DNA reads TGCGCCAGCAGCTTTACAGGTTACACTGAAGCTTTCTTT.

The chain combines TRBV11-2 with TRBJ2-7, with 8 positions matching TRBD2. The junction had 5 bases not matched to a gene; V was cut back by 5 bases and J by 2 bases. Germline-derived CDR1 and CDR2 are SGHAT and FQNNGV. CDR3 length equals 14 residues. The chain's CDR3 is CASSHGTRPYEQYF. DNA for the CDR3: TGTGCCAGCAGCCATGGGACTAGACCCTACGAGCAGTACTTC.

V and J are TRBV18 and TRBJ2-1, with a tentative D call TRBD1 (6 bases). CDR1 is KGHSH, CDR2 LQKENI, per germline. Trimming stripped 2 bases from V and 6 bases from J, with 14 bases between. The CDR3 is 15 amino acids. The chain's CDR3 is CASSPLDSGINEQFF. CDR3 DNA sequence: TGTGCCAGCTCACCATTGGACAGTGGTATCAATGAGCAGTTCTTC.

The J gene is TRBJ1-1, the V gene TRBV2; unclear D gene. CDR3 length: 14 residues. In germline, CDR1 is SNHLY, CDR2 FYNNEI. Trimming removed 4 bases at V and 1 base at J, with 10 bases between. The CDR3 nucleotides are TGTGCCAGCAGTGTGACAATGGGGAACACTGAAGCTTTCTTT. Its protein is CASSVTMGNTEAFF.

Only one count was recorded for this clone. The rearrangement joins TRBV15 to TRBJ1-2; D call uncertain. V was clipped by 1 base and J by 1 base, with 16 bases between them. Germline values: CDR1 LNHNV, CDR2 YYDKDF (reference sequence). The CDR3 covers 17 residues. CDR3 sequence reads: CATSRGDDGEYNYGYTF. As DNA, the CDR3 is TGTGCCACCAGCAGAGGGGATGACGGGGAATATAACTATGGCTACACCTTC. Based on the CDR3 plus reference TRBV15 and TRBJ1-2, the full variable domain is DAMVIQNPRYQVTQFGKPVTLSCSQTLNHNVMYWYQQKSSQAPKLLFHYYDKDFNNEADTPDNFQSRRPNTSFCFLDIRSPGLGDTAMYLCATSRGDDGEYNYGYTFGSGTRLTVV.

The V gene is TRBV5-1, the J gene TRBJ2-3, with D perhaps TRBD2 (5 bases). The germline V gene has CDR1 SGHRS and CDR2 YFSETQ. V gave up 5 bases and J gave up 5 bases, with 18 bases separating them. This CDR3 has 15 residues. This CDR3 reads CASREVGISIDTQYF. The DNA of the CDR3 is TGCGCCAGCAGAGAGGTCGGGATAAGTATAGATACGCAGTATTTT.

The gene calls are TRBV6-5 and TRBJ1-6; possible D gene TRBD1, 5 bases. The CDR3 contains 12 residues. Trimming removed 6 bases at V and 7 bases at J, with 7 bases between. CDR1 is MNHEY, CDR2 SVGAGI, per germline. CDR3 DNA: TGTGCCAGCAGGGAGGGGAATTCACCCCTCCACTTT. As protein: CASREGNSPLHF.

The chain is built from TRBV6-1 and TRBJ1-1; D not resolved. The CDR3 is 13 residues long. CDR1 is MNHNS and CDR2 is SASEGT in the germline V gene. Trimming cost V 3 bases and J 6 bases, with 11 bases left between them. CDR3 loop: CASSERVRAEAFF. The DNA for the CDR3 is TGTGCCAGCAGTGAGCGGGTAAGGGCTGAAGCTTTCTTT.

Points on this clone: Other DNA sequences in this specimen translate into the identical CDR3. This rearrangement joins TRBV29-1 to TRBJ1-2; no firm D call. This CDR3 is built from 12 residues. CDR1 and CDR2 from the germline V gene are SQVTM and ANQGSEA. Trimming cost V 4 bases and J 1 base, with 7 bases left between them. The CDR3, as DNA: TGCAGCGTTGCCGGTGATAACTATGGCTACACCTTC. Its translation is CSVAGDNYGYTF.

The rearrangement joins TRBV7-2 to TRBJ1-6; no firm D call. The CDR3 sequence is 14 residues long. The V end lost 1 base, the J end lost 4 bases, and 5 bases lay between the germline ends. Germline CDR1 SGHTA, CDR2 FQGNSA. The CDR3 reads CASSLEAYNSPLHF. The CDR3 DNA is TGTGCCAGCAGCTTAGAAGCGTATAATTCACCCCTCCACTTT.

The rearrangement joins TRBV19 to TRBJ1-1; 9 nucleotides agree with TRBD1. This CDR3 has 16 residues. Per the germline V gene, CDR1 is LNHDA and CDR2 is SQIVND (reference sequence). The J segment lost 5 bases and the V segment lost 6 bases, leaving 13 bases of the junction unmatched. The CDR3 is CASRDSRTGEGTEAFF. In DNA form, the CDR3 reads TGTGCCAGTAGGGATAGTCGGACAGGGGAAGGGACTGAAGCTTTCTTT. Supplemented by reference TRBV19 and TRBJ1-1, the full variable domain reads DGGITQSPKYLFRKEGQNVTLSCEQNLNHDAMYWYRQDPGQGLRLIYYSQIVNDFQKGDIAEGYSVSREKKESFPLTVTSAQKNPTAFYLCASRDSRTGEGTEAFFGQGTRLTVV.